The present T cell receptor beta chain was sequenced within a study of cytomegalovirus exposure and HLA in healthy donors. Overall study results and limits: Being indistinguishable, some V segments were excluded, TRBV6-2 and TRBV6-3 among them. A few CMV-associated chains proved CMV antigen-specific in vitro.

This clone was counted a few times. Its antigen is as yet unknown. 60 Vbeta and 13 Jbeta primers were used in PCR. Sequencing used immunoSEQ multiplex PCR; TCRdb keeps in-frame clones, though not all of them. Of over 85,000 clones in the sample, less than 90% were seen once. The V gene's germline CDR1 is GTSNPN and CDR2 SVGIG (reference sequence). This CDR3 has 14 residues. The V end lost 5 bases, the J end lost 1 base, and 11 bases lay between the germline ends. The sequenced material came from PBMCs. This receptor was taken from a man aged 35 to 55 in good health and CMV-seronegative. The V call is TRBV30, the J call TRBJ2-2; D gene ambiguous. The CDR3 loop reads CAWLFSWNTGELFF. As DNA, the CDR3 is TGTGCCTGGTTGTTTAGTTGGAACACCGGGGAGCTGTTTTTT.